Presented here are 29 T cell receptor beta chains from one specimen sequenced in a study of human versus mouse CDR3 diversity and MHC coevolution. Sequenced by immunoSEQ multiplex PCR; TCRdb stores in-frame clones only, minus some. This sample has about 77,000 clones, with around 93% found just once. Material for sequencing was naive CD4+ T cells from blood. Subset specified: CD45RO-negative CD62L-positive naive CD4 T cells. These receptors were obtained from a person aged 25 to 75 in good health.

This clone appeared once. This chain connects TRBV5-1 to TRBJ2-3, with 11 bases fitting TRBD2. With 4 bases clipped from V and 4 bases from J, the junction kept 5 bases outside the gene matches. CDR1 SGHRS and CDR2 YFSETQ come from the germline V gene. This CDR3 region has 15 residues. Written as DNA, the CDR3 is TGCGCCAGCAGCCCAACTAGCGGGAGCTCAGATACGCAGTATTTT. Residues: CASSPTSGSSDTQYF.

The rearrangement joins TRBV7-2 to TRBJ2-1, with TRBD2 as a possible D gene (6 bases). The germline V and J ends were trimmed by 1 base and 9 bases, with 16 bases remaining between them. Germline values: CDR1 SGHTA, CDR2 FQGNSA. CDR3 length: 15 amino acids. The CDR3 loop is CASSLEGLLRTEQFF. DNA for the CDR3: TGTGCCAGCAGCTTAGAGGGACTGCTTCGTACTGAGCAGTTCTTC.

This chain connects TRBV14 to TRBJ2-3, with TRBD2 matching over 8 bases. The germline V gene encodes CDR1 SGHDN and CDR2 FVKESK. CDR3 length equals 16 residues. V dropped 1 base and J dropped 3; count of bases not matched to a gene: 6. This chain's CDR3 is CASSQGAGVRTDTQYF. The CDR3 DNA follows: TGTGCCAGCAGCCAAGGAGCGGGGGTCCGAACAGATACGCAGTATTTT.

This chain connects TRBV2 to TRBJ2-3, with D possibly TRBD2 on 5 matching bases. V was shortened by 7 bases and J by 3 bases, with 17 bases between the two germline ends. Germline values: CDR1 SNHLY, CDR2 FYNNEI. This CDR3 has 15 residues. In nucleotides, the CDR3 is TGTGCCAGCATCCAATCCGGGATTAGAACAGATACGCAGTATTTT. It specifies CASIQSGIRTDTQYF.

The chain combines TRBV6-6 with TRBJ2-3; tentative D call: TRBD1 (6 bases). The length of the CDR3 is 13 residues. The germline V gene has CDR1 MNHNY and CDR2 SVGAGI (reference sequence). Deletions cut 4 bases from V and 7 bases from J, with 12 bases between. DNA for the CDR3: TGTGCCAGCAGTTCACCAGGGGCGTATACGCAGTATTTT. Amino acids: CASSSPGAYTQYF.

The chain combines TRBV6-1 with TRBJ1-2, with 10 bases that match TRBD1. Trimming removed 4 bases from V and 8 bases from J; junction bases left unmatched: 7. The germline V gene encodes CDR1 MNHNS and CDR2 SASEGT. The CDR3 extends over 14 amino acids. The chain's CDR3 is CASSVPGTGDGYTF. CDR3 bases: TGTGCCAGCAGTGTCCCCGGGACAGGGGACGGCTACACCTTC.

DNA for the CDR3: TGTGCCAGCAGCTTACAGGGTGCCAACACTGAAGCTTTCTTT. This codes for CASSLQGANTEAFF. J is TRBJ1-1 and V is TRBV14, with a possible D match to TRBD1 (6 bases). Trimming took off 5 bases at V and 2 bases at J, with 12 bases between the two ends. The CDR3 totals 14 residues. The germline gives CDR1 SGHDN, CDR2 FVKESK.

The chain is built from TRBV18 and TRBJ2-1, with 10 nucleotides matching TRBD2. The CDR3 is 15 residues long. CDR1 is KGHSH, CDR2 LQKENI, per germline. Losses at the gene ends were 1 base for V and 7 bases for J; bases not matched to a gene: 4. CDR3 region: CASSPRPSGSNEQFF. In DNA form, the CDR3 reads TGTGCCAGCTCACCACGGCCTAGCGGGAGTAATGAGCAGTTCTTC.

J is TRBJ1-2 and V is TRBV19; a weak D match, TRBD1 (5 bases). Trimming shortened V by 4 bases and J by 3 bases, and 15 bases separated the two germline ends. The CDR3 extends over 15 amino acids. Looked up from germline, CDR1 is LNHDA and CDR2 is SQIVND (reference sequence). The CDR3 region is CASSNRGHGDYGYTF. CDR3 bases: TGTGCCAGTAGTAATAGGGGTCATGGCGACTATGGCTACACCTTC.

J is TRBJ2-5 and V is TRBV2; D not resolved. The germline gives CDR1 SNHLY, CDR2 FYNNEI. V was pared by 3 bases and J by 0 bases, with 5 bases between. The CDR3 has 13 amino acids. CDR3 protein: CASSEEYQETQYF. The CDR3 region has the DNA TGTGCCAGCAGTGAGGAGTACCAAGAGACCCAGTACTTC.

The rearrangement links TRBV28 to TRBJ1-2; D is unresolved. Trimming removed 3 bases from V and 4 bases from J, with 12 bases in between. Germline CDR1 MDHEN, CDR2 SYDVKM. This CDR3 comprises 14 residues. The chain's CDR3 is CASSLIGRAYGYTF. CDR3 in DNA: TGTGCCAGCAGTTTGATCGGGCGGGCCTATGGCTACACCTTC.

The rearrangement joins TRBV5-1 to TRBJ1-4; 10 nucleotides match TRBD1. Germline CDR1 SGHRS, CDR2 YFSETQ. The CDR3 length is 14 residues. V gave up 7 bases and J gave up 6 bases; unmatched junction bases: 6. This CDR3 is CASCGGTGDEKLFF. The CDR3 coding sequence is TGCGCCAGCTGCGGTGGGACAGGGGATGAAAAACTGTTTTTT.

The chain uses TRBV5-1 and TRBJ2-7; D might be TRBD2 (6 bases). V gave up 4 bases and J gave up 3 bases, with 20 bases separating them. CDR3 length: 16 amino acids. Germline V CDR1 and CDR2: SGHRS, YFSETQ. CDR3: CASSLGWRGDHYEQYF. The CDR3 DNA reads TGCGCCAGCAGCCTGGGGTGGCGCGGGGACCACTACGAGCAGTACTTC.

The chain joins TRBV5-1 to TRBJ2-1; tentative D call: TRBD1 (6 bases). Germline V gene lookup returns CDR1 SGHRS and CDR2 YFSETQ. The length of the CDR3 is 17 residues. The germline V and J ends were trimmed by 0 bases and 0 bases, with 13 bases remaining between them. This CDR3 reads CASSLVWGRSSYNEQFF. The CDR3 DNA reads TGCGCCAGCAGCTTGGTGTGGGGGCGAAGCTCCTACAATGAGCAGTTCTTC.

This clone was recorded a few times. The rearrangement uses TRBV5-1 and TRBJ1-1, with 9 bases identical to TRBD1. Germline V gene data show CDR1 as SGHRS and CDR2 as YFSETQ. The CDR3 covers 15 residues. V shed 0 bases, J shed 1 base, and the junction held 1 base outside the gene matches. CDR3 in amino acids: CASSLGDRANTEAFF. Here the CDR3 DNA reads TGCGCCAGCAGCTTGGGGGACAGGGCGAACACTGAAGCTTTCTTT.

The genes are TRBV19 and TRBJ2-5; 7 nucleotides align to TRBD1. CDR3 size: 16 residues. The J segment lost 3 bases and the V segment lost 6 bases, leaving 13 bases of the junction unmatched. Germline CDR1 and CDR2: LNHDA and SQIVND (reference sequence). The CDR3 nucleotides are TGTGCCAGTAGGACCGGGGCCGCAGGGGGTAAAGAGACCCAGTACTTC. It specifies CASRTGAAGGKETQYF.

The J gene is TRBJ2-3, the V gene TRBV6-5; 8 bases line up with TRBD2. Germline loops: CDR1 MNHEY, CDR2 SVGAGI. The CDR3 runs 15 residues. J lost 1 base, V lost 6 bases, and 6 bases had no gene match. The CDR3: CASRRTTSGTDTQYF. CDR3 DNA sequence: TGTGCCAGCAGGAGAACGACTAGCGGCACAGATACGCAGTATTTT.

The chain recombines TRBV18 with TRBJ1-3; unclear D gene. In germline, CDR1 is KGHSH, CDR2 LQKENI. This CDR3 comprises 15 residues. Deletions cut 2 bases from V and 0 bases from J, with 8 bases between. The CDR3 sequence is CASSPVKSSGNTIYF. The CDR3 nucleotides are TGTGCCAGCTCACCAGTGAAGAGCTCTGGAAACACCATATATTTT.

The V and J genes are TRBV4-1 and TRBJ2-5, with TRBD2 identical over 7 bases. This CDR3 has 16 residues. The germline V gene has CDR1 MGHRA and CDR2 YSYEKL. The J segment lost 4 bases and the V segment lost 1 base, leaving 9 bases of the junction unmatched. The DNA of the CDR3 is TGCGCCAGCAGCCAAGGGGAGGGAACCCCTCGAGAGACCCAGTACTTC. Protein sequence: CASSQGEGTPRETQYF.

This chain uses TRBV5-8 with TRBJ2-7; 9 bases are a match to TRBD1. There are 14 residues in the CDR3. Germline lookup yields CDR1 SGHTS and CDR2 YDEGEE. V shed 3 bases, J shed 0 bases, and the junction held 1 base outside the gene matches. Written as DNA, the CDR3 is TGTGCCAGCAGCTCGACAGGGGGCTCCTACGAGCAGTACTTC. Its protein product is CASSSTGGSYEQYF.

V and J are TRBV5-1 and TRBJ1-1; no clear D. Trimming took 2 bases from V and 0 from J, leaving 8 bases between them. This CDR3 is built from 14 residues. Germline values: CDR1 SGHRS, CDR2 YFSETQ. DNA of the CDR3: TGCGCCAGCAGCTTAGCCCAAATGAACACTGAAGCTTTCTTT. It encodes CASSLAQMNTEAFF.

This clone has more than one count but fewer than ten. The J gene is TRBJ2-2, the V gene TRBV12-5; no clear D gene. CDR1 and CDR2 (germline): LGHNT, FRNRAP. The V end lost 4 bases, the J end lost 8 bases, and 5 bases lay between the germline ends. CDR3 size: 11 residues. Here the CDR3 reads CASGSNGELFF. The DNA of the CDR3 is TGTGCTAGTGGTTCCAATGGGGAGCTGTTTTTT.

As DNA, the CDR3 is TGCGCCAGCAGCTGGGGGACGGGGGTAGACGAGCAGTACTTC. It is translated as CASSWGTGVDEQYF. The chain carries TRBV5-1 and TRBJ2-7; tentatively, D is TRBD2 (6 bases). Germline CDR1 is SGHRS and CDR2 is YFSETQ. The CDR3 runs 14 residues. V was pared by 3 bases and J by 5 bases, with 15 bases between.

The CDR3 loop reads CASSYNRAGGYTF. Here the CDR3 DNA reads TGTGCCAGCAGTTACAACAGGGCAGGAGGCTACACCTTC. The chain combines TRBV7-9 with TRBJ1-2, with D possibly TRBD1 on 6 matching bases. Germline V gene sequence: CDR1 SEHNR, CDR2 FQNEAQ (reference sequence). The length of the CDR3 is 13 residues. V dropped 6 bases and J dropped 8 bases, with 16 bases sitting between them.

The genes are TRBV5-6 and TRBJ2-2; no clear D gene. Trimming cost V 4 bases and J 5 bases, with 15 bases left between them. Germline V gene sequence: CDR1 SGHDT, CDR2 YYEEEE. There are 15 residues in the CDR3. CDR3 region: CASSLGGLVTGELFF. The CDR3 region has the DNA TGTGCCAGCAGCCTAGGCGGTCTTGTAACCGGGGAGCTGTTTTTT.

CDR3 amino acids: CASSFVARNPRETQYF. As DNA, the CDR3 is TGTGCCAGCAGCTTCGTCGCAAGAAATCCAAGAGAAACCCAGTACTTC. The chain links TRBV7-2 to TRBJ2-5; D call uncertain. Germline V lookup: CDR1 SGHTA, CDR2 FQGNSA. The V end was cut by 3 bases, the J end by 8 bases, with 22 bases between. CDR3 length equals 16 residues.

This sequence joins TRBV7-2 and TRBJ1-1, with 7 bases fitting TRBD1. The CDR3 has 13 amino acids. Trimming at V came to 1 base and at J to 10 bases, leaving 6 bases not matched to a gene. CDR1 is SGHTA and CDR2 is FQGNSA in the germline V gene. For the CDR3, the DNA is TGTGCCAGCAGCTTAGGAGCCCGACAGGGAGCTTTCTTT. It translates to CASSLGARQGAFF.

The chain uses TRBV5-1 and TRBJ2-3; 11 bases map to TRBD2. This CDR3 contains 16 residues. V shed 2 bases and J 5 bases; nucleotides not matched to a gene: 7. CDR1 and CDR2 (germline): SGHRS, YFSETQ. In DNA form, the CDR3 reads TGCGCCAGCAGCTTTAGCGGGGGGGTTCAGAGAGATACGCAGTATTTT. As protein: CASSFSGGVQRDTQYF.

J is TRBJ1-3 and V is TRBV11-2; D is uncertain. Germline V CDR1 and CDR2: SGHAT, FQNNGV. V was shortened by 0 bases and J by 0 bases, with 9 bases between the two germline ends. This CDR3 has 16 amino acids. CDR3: CASSLDKRSSGNTIYF. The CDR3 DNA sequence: TGTGCCAGCAGCTTAGATAAGCGGAGCTCTGGAAACACCATATATTTT. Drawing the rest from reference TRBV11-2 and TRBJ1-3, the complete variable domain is EAGVAQSPRYKIIEKRQSVAFWCNPISGHATLYWYQQILGQGPKLLIQFQNNGVVDDSQLPKDRFSAERLKGVDSTLKIQPAKLEDSAVYLCASSLDKRSSGNTIYFGEGSWLTVV.